Following are 21 T cell receptor beta chains from one sample sequenced in a study of beta chain features in type 1 diabetes (dated by TCRdb to 2017 to 2018). Libraries were made using the immunoSEQ multiplex PCR assay. The High Capacity cDNA Reverse Transcription Kit was used to reverse transcribe all of the isolated RNA, meaning that expressed TCRB transcripts were what got sequenced. Entries here come from immuneACCESS through TCRdb and include only in-frame sequences with V and J called. Some clones fail to appear in such tables; in the studies checked, an unresolved V gene covers under half of the shortfall, and the cause of the remainder is unknown. The sample table contains 680,000 or so clones; only one count was recorded for less than 20% of them. The ten largest clones add up to about 0.086% of the sample. The sample consisted of naive CD4+ T cells from blood. Explained via the paper, the cell subset or site label denotes: true naive CD4+ T cells. Source of these receptors: a man aged 18 to 35 in good health.

The genes are TRBV7-2 and TRBJ1-4; D uncertain. This CDR3 is 15 amino acids long. V shed 1 base and J shed 4 bases, with 10 bases lying between them. Germline V CDR1 and CDR2: SGHTA, FQGNSA. This chain's CDR3 is CASSLVGLNNEKLFF. CDR3 in DNA: TGTGCCAGCAGCTTAGTCGGGCTCAATAATGAAAAACTGTTTTTT.

This clone was detected a few times. The chain recombines TRBV7-9 with TRBJ2-4; the match to TRBD1 covers 9 bases. The CDR3 covers 16 residues. The junction had 7 bases not matched to a gene; V was cut back by 4 bases and J by 3 bases. Germline V gives CDR1 SEHNR, CDR2 FQNEAQ (reference sequence). The CDR3: CASSSTGGVGKNIQYF. The CDR3, as DNA: TGTGCCAGCAGCTCTACAGGGGGCGTCGGCAAAAACATTCAGTACTTC.

This clone was seen a few times. This chain connects TRBV29-1 to TRBJ2-6, with 10 bases fitting TRBD1. V lost 3 bases, J lost 3 bases, and 5 bases stayed unmatched. The CDR3 covers 16 residues. Per germline, CDR1 SQVTM and CDR2 ANQGSEA. DNA of the CDR3: TGCAGCGTTGAGGGGACAGGGGTTTTTGGGGCCAACGTCCTGACTTTC. Its translation: CSVEGTGVFGANVLTF.

This chain links TRBV5-4 with TRBJ2-2; a possible D gene is TRBD2 (6 bases). CDR1 SGHNT and CDR2 YYREEE come from the germline V gene (reference sequence). Trimming left V 4 bases short and J 4 bases short, with 14 bases between. This CDR3 has 15 amino acids. CDR3 sequence reads: CASSQRVLGTGELFF. In DNA, the CDR3 is TGTGCCAGCAGCCAGCGGGTATTGGGCACCGGGGAGCTGTTTTTT.

The chain uses TRBV7-2 and TRBJ2-3, with unresolved D. Germline V lookup: CDR1 SGHTA, CDR2 FQGNSA. The CDR3 spans 13 residues. Trimming removed 7 bases from V and 0 bases from J, with 8 bases in between. The CDR3 DNA reads as TGTGCCAGCACCACCGACAGCACAGATACGCAGTATTTT. Residues: CASTTDSTDTQYF.

This clone showed up just a few times. The J gene is TRBJ1-2, the V gene TRBV5-4; D is undetermined. The V end lost 0 bases, the J end lost 4 bases, and 10 bases lay between the germline ends. Germline lookup yields CDR1 SGHNT and CDR2 YYREEE (reference sequence). There are 14 residues in the CDR3. DNA of the CDR3: TGTGCCAGCAGCTTGGACAGTTTGCCCTATGGCTACACCTTC. Translating gives CASSLDSLPYGYTF.

There are a few counts of this clone. This chain uses TRBV2 with TRBJ2-2, with D unclear. V was cut by 7 bases and J by 0 bases, with 12 bases left in between. The CDR3 contains 15 residues. Germline V gene data show CDR1 as SNHLY and CDR2 as FYNNEI. Here the CDR3 DNA reads TGTGCCAGCAATGAGGCGGCTACGAACACCGGGGAGCTGTTTTTT. It specifies CASNEAATNTGELFF.

The sample holds a few counts of this clone. This chain joins TRBV7-2 and TRBJ2-7, with 11 bases identical to TRBD2. Per the germline V gene, CDR1 is SGHTA and CDR2 is FQGNSA. The V and J ends lost 5 bases and 0 bases, in that order; junction bases with no gene match: 6. The CDR3 consists of 16 residues. CDR3 protein: CASSATSGTLSYEQYF. For the CDR3, the DNA is TGTGCCAGCAGCGCGACTAGCGGGACTCTCTCCTACGAGCAGTACTTC.

This chain connects TRBV29-1 to TRBJ2-7, with D possibly being TRBD1 (5 bases). Deletions cut 4 bases from V and 1 base from J, with 11 bases between. This CDR3 comprises 13 residues. Germline CDR1 reads SQVTM; CDR2 reads ANQGSEA. The CDR3 DNA reads as TGCAGCGTTGGGACAAGGCTTTCCTACGAGCAGTACTTC. It codes for CSVGTRLSYEQYF.

This rearrangement joins TRBV9 to TRBJ1-2; no clear D. V lost 0 bases to trimming and J lost 7 bases, with 7 bases between them. Germline loops: CDR1 SGDLS, CDR2 YYNGEE. The CDR3 sequence is 12 residues long. CDR3 DNA sequence: TGTGCCAGCAGCGTAGATTTCGGTGGCTACACCTTC. Its protein product is CASSVDFGGYTF.

The chain combines TRBV9 with TRBJ1-4; D is possibly TRBD1 (5 bases). The length of the CDR3 is 14 residues. The V and J ends lost 3 bases and 5 bases respectively, with 11 bases between them. The germline gives CDR1 SGDLS, CDR2 YYNGEE. The CDR3 spells CASSGRQPNEKLFF. In nucleotides, the CDR3 is TGTGCCAGCAGCGGTAGACAGCCCAATGAAAAACTGTTTTTT.

The V call is TRBV2, the J call TRBJ1-5; 7 nucleotides line up with TRBD1. CDR3 length: 14 residues. The germline gives CDR1 SNHLY, CDR2 FYNNEI. V shed 5 bases, J shed 5 bases, and the junction held 6 bases outside the gene matches. DNA for the CDR3: TGTGCCAGCAGTCCCCAGGGGGGCTATCAGCCCCAGCATTTT. This codes for CASSPQGGYQPQHF.

This clone was seen more than once but under ten times. Other DNA sequences within the sample encode an identical CDR3. The rearrangement uses TRBV28 and TRBJ2-7, with TRBD1 matching 9 bases. The CDR3 contains 17 residues. Germline lookup yields CDR1 MDHEN and CDR2 SYDVKM. J was trimmed by 0 bases and V by 5 bases; bases with no gene match: 11. The CDR3 bases are TGTGCCAGCAGTCCCCCTAGGACAGGGGCTTTCTCCTACGAGCAGTACTTC. Translated, it gives CASSPPRTGAFSYEQYF.

The chain uses TRBV9 and TRBJ2-3, with a tentative D call TRBD1 (6 bases). CDR3 length equals 15 residues. Germline V gene data show CDR1 as SGDLS and CDR2 as YYNGEE. V was trimmed by 0 bases and J by 5 bases, leaving 13 bases between them. The CDR3 DNA reads TGTGCCAGCAGCGTAGCCCAGGGGACCTTAGATACGCAGTATTTT. This encodes CASSVAQGTLDTQYF.

This clone was seen a handful of times. The CDR3 DNA reads as TGTGCCAGCAGCCTACAGGGTGGTAGTTCCTACGAGCAGTACTTC. Translation gives CASSLQGGSSYEQYF. The gene calls are TRBV4-2 and TRBJ2-7, with D perhaps matching TRBD1 (6 bases). In germline, CDR1 is LGHNA, CDR2 YNFKEQ. Trimming removed 4 bases from V and 1 base from J, with 14 bases in between. This CDR3 is 15 amino acids long.

This clone was seen only a few times. The rearrangement joins TRBV7-3 to TRBJ2-1; D is uncertain. This CDR3 region has 15 residues. The germline gives CDR1 SGHTA, CDR2 FQGTGA. V was cut by 0 bases and J by 7 bases, with 13 bases left in between. The CDR3 region has the DNA TGTGCCAGCAGCTTAACGTACGTAGTGTGGAATGAGCAGTTCTTC. It translates to CASSLTYVVWNEQFF.

This sequence joins TRBV9 and TRBJ1-2, with 9 bases aligning to TRBD1. CDR1 and CDR2 from the germline V gene are SGDLS and YYNGEE. V was clipped by 4 bases and J by 8 bases; unmatched bases: 9. This CDR3 contains 14 residues. Here the CDR3 DNA reads TGTGCCAGCAGCATTACAGGGGGCGCGGGAGGCTACACCTTC. Translating it yields CASSITGGAGGYTF.

This clone was seen a handful of times. The chain uses TRBV5-6 and TRBJ1-1, with D maybe TRBD1 (6 bases). This CDR3 region has 12 residues. Germline V gives CDR1 SGHDT, CDR2 YYEEEE. Trimming left V 4 bases short and J 3 bases short, with 7 bases between. The CDR3 is CASSRGDTEAFF. In nucleotides, the CDR3 is TGTGCCAGCAGCAGGGGGGACACTGAAGCTTTCTTT.

CDR3 in amino acids: CASSYGAQNYEQYF. The CDR3 coding sequence is TGTGCCAGCAGTTACGGGGCCCAAAACTACGAGCAGTACTTC. V and J are TRBV6-5 and TRBJ2-7; D perhaps matches TRBD1 (5 bases). Trimming cost V 2 bases and J 3 bases, with 11 bases left between them. Germline lookup yields CDR1 MNHEY and CDR2 SVGAGI. The CDR3 is made up of 14 amino acids.

The chain combines TRBV7-2 with TRBJ1-2; 10 nucleotides align to TRBD1. Trimming at V came to 4 bases and at J to 6 bases, leaving 8 bases not matched to a gene. Germline V gene lookup returns CDR1 SGHTA and CDR2 FQGNSA. This CDR3 has 15 residues. CDR3 in DNA: TGTGCCAGCAGCTGGACAGGGGGAATAAGCGATGGCTACACCTTC. Protein: CASSWTGGISDGYTF.

A few counts support this clone. V is TRBV9 and J is TRBJ2-5, with 9 bases lining up with TRBD1. V lost 4 bases to trimming and J lost 1 base; unmatched junction nucleotides: 8. This CDR3 has 16 residues. The V gene's germline CDR1 is SGDLS and CDR2 YYNGEE. The CDR3 region is CASSIGTGRGQETQYF. CDR3 sequence (DNA): TGTGCCAGCAGCATAGGGACAGGGCGGGGCCAAGAGACCCAGTACTTC.